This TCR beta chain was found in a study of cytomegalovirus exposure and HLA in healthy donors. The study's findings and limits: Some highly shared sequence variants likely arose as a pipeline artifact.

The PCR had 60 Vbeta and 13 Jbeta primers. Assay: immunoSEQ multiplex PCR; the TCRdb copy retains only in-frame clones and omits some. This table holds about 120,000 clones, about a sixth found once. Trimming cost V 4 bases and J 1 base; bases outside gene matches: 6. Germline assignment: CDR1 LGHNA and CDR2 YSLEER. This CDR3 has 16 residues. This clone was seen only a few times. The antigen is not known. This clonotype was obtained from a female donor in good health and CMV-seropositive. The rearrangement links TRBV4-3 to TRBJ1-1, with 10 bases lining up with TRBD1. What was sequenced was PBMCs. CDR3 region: CASSPTGQGGNTEAFF. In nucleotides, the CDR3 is TGCGCCAGCAGCCCGACCGGACAGGGGGGGAACACTGAAGCTTTCTTT.